The 6 T cell receptor beta chains reported below all come from one sample, sequenced in a study of monozygotic twins with inflammatory bowel disease. TCRdb reprocessed the 5' RACE reads, with one entry per CDR3 protein and no DNA. The sample is made up of more than 300,000 distinct CDR3 sequences, and the top ten hold roughly 5.3% of it. Sequencing was performed on blood. The receptors shown here come from a human donor with ulcerative colitis or Crohn's disease, or a healthy co-twin of an affected twin (not recorded which).

V gene TRBV6-4 combines with J gene TRBJ2-5; the D gene TCRdb calls, TRBD1, cannot be checked with no DNA. The CDR3 consists of 14 residues. Germline CDR1 and CDR2: MRHNA and SNTAGT. CDR3 region: CASRPVGGRETQYF.

V and J are TRBV2 and TRBJ1-5; the TCRdb D gene call, TRBD1, has no DNA to confirm it. The CDR3 is 15 residues long. Germline loops: CDR1 SNHLY, CDR2 FYNNEI. The CDR3 reads CASTVPNYSNQPQHF.

This rearrangement joins TRBV6-2 or TRBV6-3 to TRBJ1-2. The CDR3 runs 15 residues. The germline V gene has CDR1 MNHEY and CDR2 SVGEGT. CDR3 amino acids: CASSRLTTQVYGYTF.

The chain joins TRBV28 to TRBJ2-7; lacking DNA, the TRBD1 call made by TCRdb goes unchecked. Germline CDR1 and CDR2: MDHEN and SYDVKM. The CDR3 has 16 amino acids. The CDR3 loop is CASSSSPGRMGSGQYF.

The J gene is TRBJ2-5, the V gene TRBV15. Germline V gene lookup returns CDR1 LNHNV and CDR2 YYDKDF (reference sequence). The CDR3 is made up of 16 amino acids. The CDR3 loop is CATSREHRAWGEAQYF.

The chain couples TRBV20-1 to TRBJ2-3; TCRdb proposes TRBD2, but this gene call is untestable without DNA. The CDR3 totals 11 residues. CDR1 and CDR2 from the germline V gene are DFQATT and SNEGSKA (reference sequence). The CDR3: CSARPANTQYF.